This T cell receptor (beta chain) was recorded in a study of blood T cell repertoires in COVID-19. Study as a whole: Acute and convalescent COVID-19 specimens originated in the United States, Italy and Spain. PBMCs, B-cell-depleted T cells, or T cells provided the cDNA or gDNA that made up the material.

In this sample, this clone turned up once. Patients from Seattle were sampled longitudinally, starting during active infection. This CDR3 comprises 12 residues. The germline V and J ends were trimmed by 5 bases and 6 bases, with 8 bases remaining between them. Germline assignment: CDR1 SEHNR and CDR2 FQNEAQ (reference sequence). The method was immunoSEQ multiplex PCR; TCRdb's version includes in-frame clones alone and lacks a portion of them. Among approximately 280,000 clones, 90% were seen once, and the ten largest hold approximately 7.5%. The receptor was isolated from a woman aged 25 to 39 with COVID-19, enrolled during active disease. Material: peripheral blood. This chain joins TRBV7-9 and TRBJ2-1, with D unresolved. As DNA, the CDR3 is TGTGCCAGCAGCGTACAACCCAATGAGCAGTTCTTC. Amino acids: CASSVQPNEQFF.